The rows below give T cell receptor beta chains drawn from one sample of a study of CD8 T cells in Susac syndrome. TCRdb re-called the immunoSEQ multiplex PCR reads with MiXCR, one entry per CDR3 protein. The table records 150,000 to 200,000 distinct CDR3 sequences, about 91% of them present only once. Material: CD4+ T cells from PBMCs. The receptor source for this set is a human donor with Susac syndrome. CDR3s include the opening cysteine and the closing phenylalanine or tryptophan. D genes are given only for firm matches. Clone sizes are given selectively: once, few, many, or a class where the clone is expanded.

TRBV4-2	TRBD1	TRBJ2-5	NA	TGTGCCAGCAGCCAAGGAGACAGGGACCAAGAGACCCAGTACTTC	CASSQGDRDQETQYF
TRBV19	TRBD2	TRBJ2-7	NA	TGTGCCAGTAGTCCGCAGTCTAGCGGGAGAAAGAAAGGGCAGTACTTC	CASSPQSSGRKKGQYF
TRBV20-1	NA	TRBJ2-7	NA	TGCAGTGCTAGAGATTCGGGTGGGAGTGGTTACGAGCAGTACTTC	CSARDSGGSGYEQYF
TRBV6-4	TRBD1	TRBJ1-5	NA	TGTGCCAGCAGTGACTCCGACAGGGGATCTGATCAGCCCCAGCATTTT	CASSDSDRGSDQPQHF
TRBV20-1	NA	TRBJ1-1	NA	TGCAGTGCTAGATTGGACTCGGGACTCCCAATTGAAGCTTTCTTT	CSARLDSGLPIEAFF
TRBV11-2	NA	TRBJ2-1	NA	TGTGCCAGCAGCCCCGTCAGTAGGGAGCAGTTCTTC	CASSPVSREQFF
TRBV5-6	TRBD1	TRBJ2-4	NA	TGTGCCAGCAGCTTGCTGGGACAGGGGAACATTCAGTACTTC	CASSLLGQGNIQYF
TRBV9	NA	TRBJ2-2	NA	TGTGCCAGCAGCGTAGGGGGAACGTACACCGGGGAGCTGTTTTTT	CASSVGGTYTGELFF
TRBV19	NA	TRBJ1-2	NA	TGTGCCAGTAGTATGAGCCTCGATAACTATGGCTACACCTTC	CASSMSLDNYGYTF
TRBV10-3	NA	TRBJ2-1	NA	TGTGCCATCAGTGAGTCAGCGGGACATAACAATGAGCAGTTCTTC	CAISESAGHNNEQFF
TRBV6-2/TRBV6-3	NA	TRBJ2-5	few	TGTGCCACCACCCTCGGGACGCAAGAGACCCAGTACTTC	CATTLGTQETQYF
TRBV28	TRBD1	TRBJ1-1	NA	TGTGCCAGCAGCAACCACGGGACAGGGGGAAAAGGCACTGAAGCTTTCTTT	CASSNHGTGGKGTEAFF
TRBV6-5	TRBD1	TRBJ2-7	NA	TGTGCCAGCAGCCCTTATGACAGGGGGCGCGAGCAGTACTTC	CASSPYDRGREQYF
TRBV5-1	NA	TRBJ2-7	NA	TGCGCCAGCAGCTCAGGAGGAATCTACGAGCAGTACTTC	CASSSGGIYEQYF
TRBV6-5	NA	TRBJ2-7	NA	TGTGCCAGCAGTTACTCGGGAAGCAGCTCCTACGAGCAGTACTTC	CASSYSGSSSYEQYF
TRBV28	NA	TRBJ2-6	NA	TGTGCCAGCAGTTTGCAGCGGCCTGGGGCCAACGTCCTGACTTTC	CASSLQRPGANVLTF
TRBV5-1	NA	TRBJ2-3	NA	TGCGCCAGCAGCTTGGGTGTCGAGGCAGTCACAGATACGCAGTATTTT	CASSLGVEAVTDTQYF
TRBV6-1	TRBD2	TRBJ2-2	NA	TGTGCCAGCAGAGGGGCTAGCGGGAGTCGAAACACCGGGGAGCTGTTTTTT	CASRGASGSRNTGELFF
TRBV6-2/TRBV6-3	TRBD1	TRBJ2-2	few	TGTGCCGGATCTCGGACAGGGAACACCGGGGAGCTGTTTTTT	CAGSRTGNTGELFF
TRBV7-9	NA	TRBJ2-7	NA	TGTGCCAGCAGCTTGGCACAGGGAGTATTGGCGCCCTACGAGCAGTACTTC	CASSLAQGVLAPYEQYF
TRBV12-3/TRBV12-4	NA	TRBJ2-5	NA	TGTGCCAGCAGTTTAACCGTGGGGGGGCCATTAGAGACCCAGTACTTC	CASSLTVGGPLETQYF
TRBV6-1	NA	TRBJ1-5	NA	TGTGCCAGCAGAAAGGGGACGGACAATCAGCCCCAGCATTTT	CASRKGTDNQPQHF
TRBV18	NA	TRBJ2-7	NA	TGTGCCAGCTCAACCGCTCTCGGGCACTACGAGCAGTACTTC	CASSTALGHYEQYF
TRBV7-3	NA	TRBJ2-1	few	TGTGCCAGCAGCCGGACTGAAGGCAATGAGCAGTTCTTC	CASSRTEGNEQFF
TRBV25-1	NA	TRBJ1-2	NA	TGTGCCAGCAGTGATTGGGGCAGGGAGGTCGACTATGGCTACACCTTC	CASSDWGREVDYGYTF
TRBV5-1	NA	TRBJ2-3	NA	TGCGCCAGCAGCCCCGGGACTCGGAGCACAGATACGCAGTATTTT	CASSPGTRSTDTQYF
TRBV11-2	NA	TRBJ1-2	NA	TGTGCCAGCACCCACAGCGCGACCTATGGCTACACCTTC	CASTHSATYGYTF
TRBV6-2/TRBV6-3	TRBD2	TRBJ2-1	NA	TGTGCCAGCACCTTAGGACTAGCGGGAAAATTTAGGAATGAGCAGTTCTTC	CASTLGLAGKFRNEQFF
TRBV6-2/TRBV6-3	TRBD1	TRBJ2-7	few	TGTGCCAGCAGTTACGACAGGGGCGAGCAGTACTTC	CASSYDRGEQYF
TRBV3-1	NA	TRBJ1-1	NA	TGTGCCAGCAGCCACGACGGTGGGGGAATGAACACTGAAGCTTTCTTT	CASSHDGGGMNTEAFF
TRBV6-5	TRBD2	TRBJ2-2	NA	TGTGCCAGCAGTTACCATAGCGGGGGGGCCCCCGGGGAGCTGTTTTTT	CASSYHSGGAPGELFF
TRBV12-5	NA	TRBJ2-1	NA	TGTGCTAGTGGGGCCGGACGCATAAGCTCCTACAATGAGCAGTTCTTC	CASGAGRISSYNEQFF
TRBV20-1	NA	TRBJ1-3	NA	TGCAGTGCTAGAGATCCCCAAGCTGGAAACACCATATATTTT	CSARDPQAGNTIYF
TRBV20-1	NA	TRBJ1-4	once	TGCAGTGCTATGGGACCGGAGGAAAAACTGTTTTTT	CSAMGPEEKLFF
TRBV12-3/TRBV12-4	NA	TRBJ1-3	NA	TGTGCCAGCAGTTTGAACCTTGGAAACACCATATATTTT	CASSLNLGNTIYF
TRBV20-1	TRBD1	TRBJ1-5	NA	TGCAGTGCTAGAGTGGGACAGGGCCGGCAGCCCCAGCATTTT	CSARVGQGRQPQHF
TRBV2	TRBD1	TRBJ1-4	NA	TGTGCCAGCAATTTACAGGGGGCACGAGAAAAACTGTTTTTT	CASNLQGAREKLFF
TRBV4-2	NA	TRBJ1-3	NA	TGTGCCAGCAGCCAAGAATCAGTCTCTGAAAACACCATATATTTT	CASSQESVSENTIYF
TRBV20-1	TRBD1	TRBJ1-1	NA	TGCAGTGCTAGCCACAACAGGGGGGAGGATGAATCTTTCTTT	CSASHNRGEDESFF
TRBV7-8	NA	TRBJ2-7	NA	TGTGCCAGCAGCTTAGTCGCAGGATGGGAGCAGTACTTC	CASSLVAGWEQYF
TRBV28	NA	TRBJ2-7	NA	TGTGCCAGCAGCTCGGCTCTCAGCTCCTACGAGCAGTACTTC	CASSSALSSYEQYF
TRBV7-2	TRBD2	TRBJ2-3	NA	TGTGCCAGCAGCTTTCTTCCGGCGGGAGGAGGCGGCACAGATACGCAGTATTTT	CASSFLPAGGGGTDTQYF
TRBV7-9	TRBD1	TRBJ1-3	NA	TGTGCCAGCAGCCCGCCTTGGCAGGGGGACGGAAACACCATATATTTT	CASSPPWQGDGNTIYF
TRBV7-9	NA	TRBJ2-1	NA	TGTGCCACCCCTCCCCCAGGGTCCTACAATGAGCAGTTCTTC	CATPPPGSYNEQFF
TRBV7-8	TRBD2	TRBJ2-1	NA	TGTGCCAGCAGCTTAGCGACACTAGCGGGTATTGAGCAGTTCTTC	CASSLATLAGIEQFF
TRBV30	NA	TRBJ1-2	NA	TGTGCCTGGAGGATAGACAGTCTCAACTATGGCTACACCTTC	CAWRIDSLNYGYTF
TRBV12-3/TRBV12-4	NA	TRBJ1-3	NA	TGTGCCAGCAGTTTAGTTACAGGGAGAAACACCATATATTTT	CASSLVTGRNTIYF
TRBV15	TRBD2	TRBJ2-1	NA	TGTGCCACTCTAGCGGGGGGGCGATATGAGCAGTTCTTC	CATLAGGRYEQFF
TRBV15	NA	TRBJ2-1	once	TGTGCCACCAGCAGAGATGGTAGCGAGCAGTTCTTC	CATSRDGSEQFF